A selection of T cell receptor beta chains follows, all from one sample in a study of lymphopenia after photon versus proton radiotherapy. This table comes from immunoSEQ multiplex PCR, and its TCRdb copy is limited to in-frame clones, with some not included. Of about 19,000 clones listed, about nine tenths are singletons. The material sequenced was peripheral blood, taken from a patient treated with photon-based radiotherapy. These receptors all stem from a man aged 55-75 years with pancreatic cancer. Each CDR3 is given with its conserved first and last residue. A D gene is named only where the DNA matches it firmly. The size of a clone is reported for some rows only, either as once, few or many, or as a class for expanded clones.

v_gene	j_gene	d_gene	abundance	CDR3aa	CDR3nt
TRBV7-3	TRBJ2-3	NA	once	CASSLRAQTGPDTQYF	TGTGCCAGCAGCTTAAGGGCCCAGACAGGACCAGATACGCAGTATTTT
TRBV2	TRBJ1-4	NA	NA	CASSVGQYNEKLFF	TGTGCCAGCAGTGTTGGGCAGTATAATGAAAAACTGTTTTTT
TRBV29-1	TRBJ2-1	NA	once	CSVKDGLWEQFF	TGCAGCGTTAAGGACGGTCTTTGGGAGCAGTTCTTC
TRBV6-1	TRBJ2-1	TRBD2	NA	CASSELSSGPYNEQFF	TGTGCCAGCAGTGAATTATCTAGCGGACCCTACAATGAGCAGTTCTTC
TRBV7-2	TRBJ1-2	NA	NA	CASSLQGTYGYTF	TGTGCCAGCAGCTTACAGGGGACCTATGGCTACACCTTC
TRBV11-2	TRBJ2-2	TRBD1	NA	CASSWDRSTGELFF	TGTGCCAGCAGCTGGGACAGGAGTACCGGGGAGCTGTTTTTT
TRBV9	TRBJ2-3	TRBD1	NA	CASKSQGADTQYF	TGTGCCAGCAAGTCCCAGGGGGCAGATACGCAGTATTTT
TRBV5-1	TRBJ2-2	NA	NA	CASSPGQLRAGELFF	TGCGCCAGCAGCCCGGGTCAGTTGAGGGCCGGGGAGCTGTTTTTT
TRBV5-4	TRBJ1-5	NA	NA	CASSLGVGALNQPQHF	TGTGCCAGCAGCTTGGGGGTGGGGGCACTCAATCAGCCCCAGCATTTT
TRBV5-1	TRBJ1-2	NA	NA	CASSLAPGMAYGYTF	TGCGCCAGCAGCTTGGCCCCAGGAATGGCCTATGGCTACACCTTC
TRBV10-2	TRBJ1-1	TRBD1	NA	CASSRTGGGTEAFF	TGCGCCAGCAGTAGAACAGGGGGCGGCACTGAAGCTTTCTTT
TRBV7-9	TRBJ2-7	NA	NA	CASSPSPRSSAYEQYF	TGTGCCAGCAGCCCATCCCCCCGCTCTAGTGCCTACGAGCAGTACTTC
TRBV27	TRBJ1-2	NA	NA	CASSIDGYYGYTF	TGTGCCAGCAGTATCGACGGGTACTATGGCTACACCTTC
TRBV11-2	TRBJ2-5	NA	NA	CASSSIKTDQETQYF	TGTGCCAGCAGCTCTATCAAGACAGATCAAGAGACCCAGTACTTC
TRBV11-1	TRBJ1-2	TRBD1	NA	CASSLPGQGASNYGYTF	TGTGCCAGCAGCTTGCCGGGACAGGGGGCTTCTAACTATGGCTACACCTTC
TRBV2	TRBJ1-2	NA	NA	CASGGPDRDYGYTF	TGTGCCAGCGGGGGCCCTGACAGAGACTATGGCTACACCTTC
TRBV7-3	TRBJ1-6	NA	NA	CASSLNYPNSPLHF	TGTGCCAGCAGCTTAAATTACCCTAATTCACCCCTCCACTTT
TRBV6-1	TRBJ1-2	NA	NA	CASSDTLNYGYTF	TGTGCCAGCAGTGACACACTAAACTATGGCTACACCTTC
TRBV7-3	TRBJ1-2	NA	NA	CASSLEGGYGYTF	TGTGCCAGCAGCTTGGAGGGTGGCTATGGCTACACCTTC
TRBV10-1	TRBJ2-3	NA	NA	CASSDPGRARDTQYF	TGCGCCAGCAGTGACCCGGGGCGGGCCCGCGATACGCAGTATTTT
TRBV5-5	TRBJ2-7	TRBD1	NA	CASSLGPGGASYEQYF	TGTGCCAGCAGCTTGGGCCCAGGGGGTGCCTCCTACGAGCAGTACTTC
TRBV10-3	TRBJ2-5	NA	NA	CAISEQWETQYF	TGTGCCATCAGTGAGCAGTGGGAGACCCAGTACTTC
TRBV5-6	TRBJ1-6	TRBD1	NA	CASSLRDRGNSPLHF	TGTGCCAGCAGCCTAAGGGACAGGGGGAATTCACCCCTCCACTTT
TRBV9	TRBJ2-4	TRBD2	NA	CASSASGGNPLAKNIQYF	TGTGCCAGCAGCGCTAGCGGGGGGAACCCTTTAGCCAAAAACATTCAGTACTTC
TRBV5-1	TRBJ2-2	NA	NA	CASSPRDGLNTGELFF	TGCGCCAGCAGCCCCCGGGACGGATTGAACACCGGGGAGCTGTTTTTT
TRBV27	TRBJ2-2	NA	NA	CASFDRGGTGELFF	TGTGCCAGCTTCGATAGGGGGGGCACCGGGGAGCTGTTTTTT
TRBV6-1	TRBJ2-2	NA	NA	CASRGAGTGELFF	TGTGCCAGCAGGGGGGCGGGCACCGGGGAGCTGTTTTTT
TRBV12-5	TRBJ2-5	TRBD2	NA	CASGLTDILAGNEETQYF	TGTGCTAGTGGTCTAACTGACATACTAGCGGGTAACGAAGAGACCCAGTACTTC
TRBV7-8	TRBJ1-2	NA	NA	CASSLDRAVRYGYTF	TGTGCCAGCAGCTTAGACAGGGCGGTGAGGTATGGCTACACCTTC
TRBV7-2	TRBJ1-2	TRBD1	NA	CASSSTGQGNYGYTF	TGTGCCAGCAGCTCAACAGGACAGGGTAACTATGGCTACACCTTC
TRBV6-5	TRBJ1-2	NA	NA	CASSYLGYGYTF	TGTGCCAGCAGTTACTTGGGGTATGGCTACACCTTC
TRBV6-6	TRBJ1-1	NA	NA	CASTRDSLMNTEAFF	TGTGCCAGCACCCGAGACAGCCTGATGAACACTGAAGCTTTCTTT
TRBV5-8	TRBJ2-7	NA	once	CASSLGDRYNSAYF	TGTGCCAGCAGCTTGGGTGACAGATATAACTCGGCGTACTTC
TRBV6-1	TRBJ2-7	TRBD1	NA	CASTDRTQGEQYF	TGTGCCAGCACGGACAGGACCCAGGGGGAGCAGTACTTC
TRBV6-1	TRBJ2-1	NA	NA	CASRRGGSYNEQFF	TGTGCCAGCAGAAGAGGAGGCTCCTACAATGAGCAGTTCTTC
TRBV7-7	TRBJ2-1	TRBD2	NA	CASSSGTSGVNEQFF	TGTGCCAGCAGTTCCGGGACTAGCGGGGTGAATGAGCAGTTCTTC
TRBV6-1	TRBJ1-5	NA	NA	CASSEAPGLSQPQHF	TGTGCCAGCAGTGAAGCTCCAGGGTTGAGTCAGCCCCAGCATTTT
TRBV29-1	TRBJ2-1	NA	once	CSVERRQSSYNEQFF	TGCAGCGTTGAACGTCGACAGAGCTCCTACAATGAGCAGTTCTTC
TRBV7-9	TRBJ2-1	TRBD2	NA	CASRSSGTRYNEQFF	TGTGCCAGCAGATCTTCCGGGACTAGGTACAATGAGCAGTTCTTC
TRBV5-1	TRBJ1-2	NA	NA	CASSSTRVGYTF	TGCGCCAGCAGCTCGACCAGGGTTGGCTACACCTTC
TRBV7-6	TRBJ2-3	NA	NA	CASSEQWRGGTDTQYF	TGTGCCAGCAGCGAACAGTGGAGGGGAGGCACAGATACGCAGTATTTT